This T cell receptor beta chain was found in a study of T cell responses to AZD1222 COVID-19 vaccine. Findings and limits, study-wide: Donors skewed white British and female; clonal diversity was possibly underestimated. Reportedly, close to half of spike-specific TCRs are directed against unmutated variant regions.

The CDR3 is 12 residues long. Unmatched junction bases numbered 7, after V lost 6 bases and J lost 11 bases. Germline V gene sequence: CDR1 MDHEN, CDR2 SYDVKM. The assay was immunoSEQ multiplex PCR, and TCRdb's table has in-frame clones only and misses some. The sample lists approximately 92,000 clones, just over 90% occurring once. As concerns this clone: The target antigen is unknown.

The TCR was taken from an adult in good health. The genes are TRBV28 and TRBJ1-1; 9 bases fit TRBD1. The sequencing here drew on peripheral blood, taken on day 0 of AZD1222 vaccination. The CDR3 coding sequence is TGTGCCAGCAGGTCACAGGGGGCGCAGGCTTTCTTT. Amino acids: CASRSQGAQAFF.